Presented here are 7 T cell receptor beta chains from one specimen sequenced in a study of blood T cell repertoires in COVID-19. Assay used: immunoSEQ multiplex PCR; TCRdb lists only in-frame clones, some missing. Here the sample spans 450,000 to 500,000 clones, roughly 88% being singletons. The sample consisted of peripheral blood. The receptors were sampled from a human donor in a cohort sampled during active COVID-19.

This rearrangement joins TRBV6-5 to TRBJ2-7; TRBD1 matches at 11 bases. The germline gives CDR1 MNHEY, CDR2 SVGAGI. Germline trimming cut 10 bases from V and 7 bases from J; bases unmatched to any gene: 12. This CDR3 region has 14 residues. The CDR3 protein is CATNPGQGVGEQYF. The DNA of the CDR3 is TGTGCCACCAATCCGGGACAGGGGGTAGGAGAGCAGTACTTC.

The chain is built from TRBV12-3 or TRBV12-4 and TRBJ2-7; D might be TRBD1 (5 bases). The CDR3 extends over 13 amino acids. Trimming took off 2 bases at V and 2 bases at J, with 7 bases between the two ends. The CDR3 DNA sequence: TGTGCCAGCAGTTTACCAGGGCCCTACGAGCAGTACTTC. It is translated as CASSLPGPYEQYF.

V gene TRBV27 combines with J gene TRBJ1-4; 8 bases map to TRBD1. CDR1 and CDR2 from the germline V gene are MNHEY and SMNVEV (reference sequence). J lost 3 bases, V lost 5 bases, and 8 bases had no gene match. The CDR3 contains 16 residues. The CDR3 region is CASSPLTGVPNEKLFF. In DNA form, the CDR3 reads TGTGCCAGCAGTCCGCTGACAGGGGTACCTAATGAAAAACTGTTTTTT.

This chain joins TRBV3-1 (or the pseudogene TRBV3-2) and TRBJ1-1; 8 bases are a match to TRBD1. CDR1 LGHDT and CDR2 YNNKEL come from the germline V gene (reference sequence). V was clipped by 0 bases and J by 5 bases; unmatched bases: 2. This CDR3 has 14 residues. Here the CDR3 DNA reads TGTGCCAGCAGCCAAGAGGACAGGGAGACTGAAGCTTTCTTT. Protein product: CASSQEDRETEAFF.

The chain uses TRBV7-3 and TRBJ2-1, with D uncertain. The length of the CDR3 is 16 residues. Trimming took off 1 base at V and 11 bases at J, with 21 bases between the two ends. Germline CDR1 SGHTA, CDR2 FQGTGA. In DNA form, the CDR3 reads TGTGCCAGCAGCTTAATGTCGGGTAGCCCGGCGTCAAAGCAGTTCTTC. Translated: CASSLMSGSPASKQFF. The whole variable domain, remainder taken from reference TRBV7-3 and TRBJ2-1, is GAGVSQTPSNKVTEKGKYVELRCDPISGHTALYWYRQSLGQGPEFLIYFQGTGAADDSGLPNDRFFAVRPEGSVSTLKIQRTERGDSAVYLCASSLMSGSPASKQFFGPGTRLTVL.

This rearrangement joins TRBV19 to TRBJ2-3; 7 bases fit TRBD1. The junction had 3 bases not matched to a gene; V was cut back by 6 bases and J by 3 bases. The CDR3 contains 13 residues. Germline-derived CDR1 and CDR2 are LNHDA and SQIVND (reference sequence). The CDR3 protein is CASSPGQTDTQYF. CDR3 nucleotides: TGTGCCAGTAGCCCGGGACAGACAGATACGCAGTATTTT.

The chain couples TRBV4-3 to TRBJ2-5; 7 positions match TRBD2. Per the germline V gene, CDR1 is LGHNA and CDR2 is YSLEER. CDR3 length: 13 amino acids. V lost 1 base, J lost 5 bases, and 1 base stayed unmatched. CDR3 region: CASSQAGRETQYF. The DNA for the CDR3 is TGCGCCAGCAGCCAAGCCGGGAGGGAGACCCAGTACTTC.